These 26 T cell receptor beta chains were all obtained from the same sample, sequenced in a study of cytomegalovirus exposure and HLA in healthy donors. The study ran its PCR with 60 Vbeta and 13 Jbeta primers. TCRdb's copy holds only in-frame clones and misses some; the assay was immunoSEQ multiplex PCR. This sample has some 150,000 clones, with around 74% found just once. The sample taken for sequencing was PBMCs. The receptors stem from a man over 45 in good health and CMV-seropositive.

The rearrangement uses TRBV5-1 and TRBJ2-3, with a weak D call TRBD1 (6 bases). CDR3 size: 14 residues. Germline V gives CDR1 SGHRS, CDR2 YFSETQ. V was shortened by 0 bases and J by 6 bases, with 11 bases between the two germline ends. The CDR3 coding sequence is TGCGCCAGCAGCTTGGGGGGGCAAGCGGATACGCAGTATTTT. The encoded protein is CASSLGGQADTQYF. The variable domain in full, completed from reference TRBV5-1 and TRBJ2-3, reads KAGVTQTPRYLIKTRGQQVTLSCSPISGHRSVSWYQQTPGQGLQFLFEYFSETQRNKGNFPGRFSGRQFSNSRSEMNVSTLELGDSALYLCASSLGGQADTQYFGPGTRLTVL.

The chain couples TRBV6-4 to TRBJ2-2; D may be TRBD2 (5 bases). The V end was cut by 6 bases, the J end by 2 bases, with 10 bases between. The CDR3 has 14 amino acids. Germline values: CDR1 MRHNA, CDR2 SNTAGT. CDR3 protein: CASSLTRNTGELFF. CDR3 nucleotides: TGTGCCAGCAGCCTTACTAGAAACACCGGGGAGCTGTTTTTT.

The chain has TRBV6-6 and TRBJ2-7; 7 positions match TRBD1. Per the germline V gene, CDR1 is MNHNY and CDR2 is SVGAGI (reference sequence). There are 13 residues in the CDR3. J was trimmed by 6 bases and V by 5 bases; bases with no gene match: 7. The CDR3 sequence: CASSGDRVGEQYF. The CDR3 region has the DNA TGTGCCAGCAGTGGCGACAGGGTAGGCGAGCAGTACTTC.

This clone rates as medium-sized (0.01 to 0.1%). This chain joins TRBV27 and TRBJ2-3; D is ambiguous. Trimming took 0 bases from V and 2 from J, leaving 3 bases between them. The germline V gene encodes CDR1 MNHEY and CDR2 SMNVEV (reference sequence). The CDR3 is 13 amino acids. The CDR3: CASSLSLTDTQYF. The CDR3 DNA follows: TGTGCCAGCAGTTTATCCCTCACAGATACGCAGTATTTT.

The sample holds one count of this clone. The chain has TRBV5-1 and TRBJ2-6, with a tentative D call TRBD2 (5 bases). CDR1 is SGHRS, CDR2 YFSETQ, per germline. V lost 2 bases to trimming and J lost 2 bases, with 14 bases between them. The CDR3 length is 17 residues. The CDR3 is CASSLGRTSPGANVLTF. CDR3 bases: TGCGCCAGCAGCTTAGGGAGAACTTCTCCTGGGGCCAACGTCCTGACTTTC.

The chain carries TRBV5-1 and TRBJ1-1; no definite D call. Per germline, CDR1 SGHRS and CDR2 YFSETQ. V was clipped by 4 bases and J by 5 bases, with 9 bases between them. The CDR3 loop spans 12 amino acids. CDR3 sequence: CASSTGRTEAFF. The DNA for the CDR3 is TGCGCCAGCAGCACCGGCAGGACTGAAGCTTTCTTT.

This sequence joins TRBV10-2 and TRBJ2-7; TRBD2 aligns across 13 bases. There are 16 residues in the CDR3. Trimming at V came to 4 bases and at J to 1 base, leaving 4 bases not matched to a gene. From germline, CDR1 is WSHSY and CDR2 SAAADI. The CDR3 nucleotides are TGCGCCAGCAGTGGGACTAGCGGGAGCTTTTCCTACGAGCAGTACTTC. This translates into CASSGTSGSFSYEQYF.

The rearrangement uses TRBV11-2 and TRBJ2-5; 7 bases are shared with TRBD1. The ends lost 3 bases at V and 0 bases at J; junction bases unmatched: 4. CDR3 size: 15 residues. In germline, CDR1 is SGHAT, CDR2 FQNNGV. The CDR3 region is CASSFRQGYQETQYF. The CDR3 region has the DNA TGTGCCAGCAGCTTTCGACAGGGCTACCAAGAGACCCAGTACTTC.

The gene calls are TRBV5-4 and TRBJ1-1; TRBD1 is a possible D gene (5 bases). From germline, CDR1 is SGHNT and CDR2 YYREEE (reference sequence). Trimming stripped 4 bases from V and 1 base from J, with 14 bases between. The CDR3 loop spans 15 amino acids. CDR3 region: CASSRGGEGNTEAFF. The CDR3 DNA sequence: TGTGCCAGCAGCCGGGGGGGGGAAGGGAACACTGAAGCTTTCTTT.

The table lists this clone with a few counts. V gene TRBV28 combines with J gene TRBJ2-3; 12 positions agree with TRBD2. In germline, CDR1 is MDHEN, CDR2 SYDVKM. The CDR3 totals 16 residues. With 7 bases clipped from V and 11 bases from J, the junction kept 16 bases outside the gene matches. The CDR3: CASTPGLAGPYTGQYF. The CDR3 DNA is TGTGCCAGCACTCCCGGACTAGCGGGACCGTACACAGGGCAGTATTTT.

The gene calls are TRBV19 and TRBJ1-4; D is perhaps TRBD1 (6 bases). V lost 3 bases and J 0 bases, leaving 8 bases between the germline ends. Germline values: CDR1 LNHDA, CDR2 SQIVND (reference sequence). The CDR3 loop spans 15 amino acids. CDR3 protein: CASSIRQATNEKLFF. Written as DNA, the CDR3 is TGTGCCAGTAGTATCAGACAGGCAACTAATGAAAAACTGTTTTTT.

CDR3 sequence: CASSGLAVSYEQYF. Here the CDR3 DNA reads TGTGCCAGCAGTGGGTTAGCGGTATCCTACGAGCAGTACTTC. The chain carries TRBV27 and TRBJ2-7; a weak D match, TRBD2 (6 bases). The CDR3 sequence is 14 residues long. Germline CDR1 MNHEY, CDR2 SMNVEV (reference sequence). The germline V and J ends were trimmed by 5 bases and 1 base, with 12 bases remaining between them.

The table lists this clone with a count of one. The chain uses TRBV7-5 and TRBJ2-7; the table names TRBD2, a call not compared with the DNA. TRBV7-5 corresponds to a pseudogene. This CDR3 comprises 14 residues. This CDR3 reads CARRRTSGTYEQYF. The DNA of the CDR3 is TGTGCCAGAAGAAGGACTAGCGGGACCTACGAGCAGTACTTC.

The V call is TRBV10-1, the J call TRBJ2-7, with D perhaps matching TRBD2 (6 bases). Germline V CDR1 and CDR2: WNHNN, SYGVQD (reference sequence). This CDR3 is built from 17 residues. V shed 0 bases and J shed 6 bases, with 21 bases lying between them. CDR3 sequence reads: CASSESPGTFRPFEQYF. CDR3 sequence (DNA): TGCGCCAGCAGTGAGTCCCCCGGGACTTTCCGGCCTTTCGAGCAGTACTTC.

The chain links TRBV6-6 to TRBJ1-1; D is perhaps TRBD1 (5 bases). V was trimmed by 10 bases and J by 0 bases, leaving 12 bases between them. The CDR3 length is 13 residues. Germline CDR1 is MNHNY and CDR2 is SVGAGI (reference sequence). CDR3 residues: CATRQLMNTEAFF. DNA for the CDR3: TGTGCCACACGACAGCTAATGAACACTGAAGCTTTCTTT.

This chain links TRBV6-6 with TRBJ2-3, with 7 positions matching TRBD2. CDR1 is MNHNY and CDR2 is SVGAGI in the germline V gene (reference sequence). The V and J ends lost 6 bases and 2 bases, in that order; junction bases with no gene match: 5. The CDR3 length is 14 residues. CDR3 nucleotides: TGTGCCAGCAGCGAACTAGCGCTCACAGATACGCAGTATTTT. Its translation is CASSELALTDTQYF.

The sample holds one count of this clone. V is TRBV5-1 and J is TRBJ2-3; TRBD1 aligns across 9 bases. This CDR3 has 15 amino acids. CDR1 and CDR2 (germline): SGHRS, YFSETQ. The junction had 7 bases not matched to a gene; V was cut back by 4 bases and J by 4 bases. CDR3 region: CASSPPTGGADTQYF. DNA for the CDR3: TGCGCCAGCAGCCCACCGACAGGGGGGGCAGATACGCAGTATTTT.

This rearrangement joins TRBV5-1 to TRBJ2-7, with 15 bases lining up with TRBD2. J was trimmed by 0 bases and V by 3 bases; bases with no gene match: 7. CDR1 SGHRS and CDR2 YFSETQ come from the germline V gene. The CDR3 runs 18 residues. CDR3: CASSSGTSGRSSSYEQYF. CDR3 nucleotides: TGCGCCAGCAGCTCGGGGACTAGCGGGAGGTCTAGCTCCTACGAGCAGTACTTC.

CDR3 region: CASSLGTSGQETQYF. The CDR3, as DNA: TGCGCCAGCAGCTTGGGGACTAGCGGACAAGAGACCCAGTACTTC. The chain joins TRBV5-1 to TRBJ2-5; 10 bases fit TRBD2. This CDR3 is built from 15 residues. Germline lookup yields CDR1 SGHRS and CDR2 YFSETQ. After removal of 0 bases from V and 2 bases from J, the junction contained 1 base not matched to a gene. Drawing the rest from reference TRBV5-1 and TRBJ2-5, the complete variable domain is KAGVTQTPRYLIKTRGQQVTLSCSPISGHRSVSWYQQTPGQGLQFLFEYFSETQRNKGNFPGRFSGRQFSNSRSEMNVSTLELGDSALYLCASSLGTSGQETQYFGPGTRLLVL.

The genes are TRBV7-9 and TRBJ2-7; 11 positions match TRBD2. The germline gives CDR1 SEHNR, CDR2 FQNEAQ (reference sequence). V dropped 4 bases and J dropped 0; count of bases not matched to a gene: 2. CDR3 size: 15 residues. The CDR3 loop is CASSSGTSGSYEQYF. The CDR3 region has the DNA TGTGCCAGCAGCTCGGGGACTAGCGGCTCCTACGAGCAGTACTTC. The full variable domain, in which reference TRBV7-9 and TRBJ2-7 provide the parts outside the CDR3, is DTGVSQNPRHKITKRGQNVTFRCDPISEHNRLYWYRQTLGQGPEFLTYFQNEAQLEKSRLLSDRFSAERPKGSFSTLEIQRTEQGDSAMYLCASSSGTSGSYEQYFGPGTRLTVT.

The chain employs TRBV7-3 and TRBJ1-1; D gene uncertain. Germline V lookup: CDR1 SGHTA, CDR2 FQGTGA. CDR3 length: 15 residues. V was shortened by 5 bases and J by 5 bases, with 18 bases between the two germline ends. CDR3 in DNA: TGTGCCAGCAGCCTCGGTTCCTCTGAACTTACTGAAGCTTTCTTT. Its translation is CASSLGSSELTEAFF.

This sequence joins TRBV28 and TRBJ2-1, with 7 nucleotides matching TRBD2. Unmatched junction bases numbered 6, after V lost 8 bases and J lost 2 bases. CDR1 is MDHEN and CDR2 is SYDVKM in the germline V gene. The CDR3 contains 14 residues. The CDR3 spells CASQGTTPYNEQFF. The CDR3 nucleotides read TGTGCCAGCCAAGGGACTACTCCCTACAATGAGCAGTTCTTC.

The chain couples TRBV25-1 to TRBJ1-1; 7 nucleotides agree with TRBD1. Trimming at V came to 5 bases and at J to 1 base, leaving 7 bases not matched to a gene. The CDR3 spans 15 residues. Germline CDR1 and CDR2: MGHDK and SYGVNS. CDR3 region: CASSTWDSQNTEAFF. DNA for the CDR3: TGTGCCAGCAGTACCTGGGACAGTCAGAACACTGAAGCTTTCTTT.

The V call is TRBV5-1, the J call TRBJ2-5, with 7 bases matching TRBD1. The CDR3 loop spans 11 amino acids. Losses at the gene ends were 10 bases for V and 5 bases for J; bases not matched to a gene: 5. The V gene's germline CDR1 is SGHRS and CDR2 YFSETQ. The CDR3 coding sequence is TGCGCCCCCAGGGGGACGGAGACCCAGTACTTC. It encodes CAPRGTETQYF.

The CDR3 DNA follows: TGTGCCATCAGTGAGTCGGGAAAGGGACTGGGGGCCCTCCACTTT. Its translation is CAISESGKGLGALHF. This rearrangement joins TRBV10-3 to TRBJ1-6, with TRBD1 as a possible D gene (5 bases). The V gene's germline CDR1 is ENHRY and CDR2 SYGVKD. This CDR3 has 15 residues. Trimming stripped 0 bases from V and 14 bases from J, with 17 bases between.

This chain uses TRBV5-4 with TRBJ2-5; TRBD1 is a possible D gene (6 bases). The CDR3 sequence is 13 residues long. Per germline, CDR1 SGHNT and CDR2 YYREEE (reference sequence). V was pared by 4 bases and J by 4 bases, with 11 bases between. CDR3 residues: CASSPDSRETQYF. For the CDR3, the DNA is TGTGCCAGCAGCCCGGACAGTAGAGAGACCCAGTACTTC.